This record covers a single T cell receptor beta chain. The sample originates from a study of blood T cell repertoires in COVID-19. Study at large: Samples representing acute and convalescent COVID-19 were sourced from the United States, Italy and Spain. Sources were T cells, B-cell-depleted T cells, or PBMCs; the material itself was cDNA or gDNA.

Study processing details: Amplification from reference gene primers served as the basis for estimated nucleated cell counts. TCRdb's table, derived via immunoSEQ multiplex PCR, lists solely in-frame clones and lacks some. The V and J calls and clone size come from that table; D and trimming were worked out from the DNA. Seen here are about 270,000 clones, 80% to 90% observed once, and the top ten hold approximately 4%. Categorization into cohorts depended on clinical history that participants reported. With 3 bases clipped from V and 2 bases from J, the junction kept 4 bases outside the gene matches. CDR3 size: 15 residues. Germline V lookup: CDR1 LNHDA, CDR2 SQIVND (reference sequence).

Sequenced: PBMCs or T cells enriched from blood (not recorded which). This clonotype was obtained from a woman in her thirties with acute COVID-19. This chain links TRBV19 with TRBJ1-2, with 9 bases aligning to TRBD1. The CDR3 spells CASSISGTGNYGYTF. The DNA for the CDR3 is TGTGCCAGTAGTATTTCCGGGACAGGGAACTATGGCTACACCTTC.